This TCR beta chain comes out of a study of cytomegalovirus exposure and HLA in healthy donors (dated by TCRdb to 2016 to 2017). Background for the entire study: An earlier analysis of roughly 500 of the donors reported roughly 300 Gb of sequence data and 117 million unique TCR beta sequences obtained from roughly 170 million T cells. About 330 gigabases of sequencing data and 70 million to 95 million unique TCR sequences made up an early release that covered approximately 650 HLA-typed donors. Of the approximately 400 genotyped donors, 81% fell in the genetic ancestry cluster associated with self-reported Caucasian donors. The aim of the study was to test whether cataloging public T cell receptors could identify signatures of past pathogen exposure. The T cell repertoires of 666 subjects were profiled by immunosequencing and related to cytomegalovirus serostatus. A separate validation cohort of about 110 different subjects was used in addition to the roughly 620-subject first cohort. The study combined high-throughput TCR immunosequencing, statistical association of individual TCRs with disease status, and machine learning to predict cytomegalovirus infection status. A later analysis re-analyzed previously published TCR beta repertoires from about 730 donors and added high-resolution HLA genotyping to study TCR occurrence patterns. In the later analysis, no new phenotypic data were used to find candidate immune exposures; instead, reliance was placed on TCR beta sequences and their occurrence across donors. To decide whether each TCR beta V gene segment behaved as functional or pseudogenic, an earlier analysis of some 570 of the donors relied on high-throughput TCR beta sequencing. Donor age, sex, ethnicity and CMV serostatus were compiled alongside the repertoire data. A later genetic analysis took genome-wide SNP genotypes for about 55% of the 666 donors and used that subset as a discovery cohort. Every repertoire in the discovery cohort had been generated on one and the same sequencing platform. HLA typing included class I and class II loci at four-digit resolution. Typing coverage differed by locus: A, B, C, DRB1 and DQB1 were typed in roughly 620-630 donors, DQA1 in 500 to 550, DPA1 in around 600, and DPB1 in 450 to 480. Roughly five DR-DQ haplotypes were handled as single units for association and clustering, since linkage in the cohort was strong. Among around 400 genotyped donors of the cohort, an average of around 240,000 unique TCR beta nucleotide sequences was sequenced per donor, of which approximately 19% were non-productive.

The paper as a whole reports these results and caveats: A later analysis found that most CMV-associated TCR beta chains appeared HLA-restricted, with HLA associations seemingly driven largely by CMV exposure. According to a later analysis, TCR association rates differed among HLA loci, with DRB1 alleles showing the most associated TCRs and HLA-C alleles showing the fewest. Across donors, most TCR sequences were observed very rarely, whereas some public TCRs were present in many individuals. The classifier was reported to diagnose cytomegalovirus status with high specificity and sensitivity in both the original cohort and the validation cohort. An association between a missense DCLRE1C variant and V-gene and J-gene trimming of TCR beta chains was found in a later genetic analysis and replicated in an independent cohort. The cohort was sequenced for TCR beta chains only, and without alpha or paired-chain data the features that could be detected were limited. A later analysis associated some 17,000 TCR beta sequences with specific HLA alleles at a false discovery rate of 0.05. Some IMGT-functional V segments, including TRBV6-2 and TRBV6-3, could not be told apart with the 87-base-pair reads, so those segments were excluded. A later analysis reported that several top co-occurrence clusters appeared linked to parvovirus B19, influenza, CMV and Epstein-Barr virus. Correlated functional status among segregating V segments might be attributable to linkage disequilibrium, but an unknown experimental factor could not be ruled out. Compared with the 666-donor mean, donors in an Asian-associated ancestry cluster had fewer N-insertions in productive TCRs, according to a later genetic analysis. In vitro tests confirmed that a few of the cytomegalovirus-associated TCR beta chains recognize cytomegalovirus antigens. An earlier analysis of around 540 of the donors showed that most TCR beta V segments appeared in productive rearrangements either about 87% or about 30% of the time, which broadly matched IMGT annotations. CMV serostatus was the only immune exposure information available for the cohort. A further reported finding was that TCR beta sequences accurately predicted the HLA-A and HLA-B alleles for most subjects in the first cohort. In a later analysis, HLA-associated TCR beta chains showed more clonal expansion and lower generation probabilities than non-associated chains that were equally common. Because counts were too low, 15 to 20 rarely observed V segments, including chromosome 9 orphons, were excluded from the earlier analysis of 587 of the donors. When HLA alleles, especially DR and DQ, strongly co-occurred, attributing TCR associations to individual alleles was difficult. The sequencing pipeline was judged likely to have produced a cluster of highly shared sequence variants as a technical artifact. HLA typing was unavailable for some donors at each locus, so association tests used only the typed subset. The study listed approximately 150 TCR beta chains as associated with cytomegalovirus. The authors suggested that the approach could potentially be generalized to other disease states and immunological phenotypes. Presence/absence analyses assumed roughly uniform sequencing depth across donors, an assumption that may not hold.

The library relied on the immunoSEQ multiplex PCR assay. A mixture of 60 forward primers for TCR Vbeta segments and 13 reverse primers for TCR Jbeta segments was used in the multiplex PCR. Amplification of the CDR3 region of rearranged TCR beta genes was performed with a multiplex PCR assay on genomic DNA. The Illumina HiSeq System was used to sequence the amplified TCR beta libraries as 87-base-pair reads. The study's processing was this. Across the 700 or so repertoires, a later analysis counted 78 million or so unique TCR beta chains, roughly 11 million of which were shared by at least two donors. Raw reads were error-corrected and collapsed into unique sequences by a nearest-neighbor algorithm in which closely related sequences were merged to remove PCR and sequencing errors. CDR3 sequences were aligned to IMGT reference sequences to assign V, D and J gene segments. For a sequence to be retained, at least a six-nucleotide match to both a V gene segment and a J gene segment was required. Rearrangements were called productive when the CDR3 lacked stop codons and stayed in frame with V and J; all others were non-productive. Following IMGT convention, CDR3 was defined as the stretch from the second conserved V-encoded cysteine up to the conserved J-encoded phenylalanine. In an earlier analysis of around 540 of the donors, sequences lacking an unambiguous match to a single V gene segment were excluded. In an earlier analysis of 587 of the donors, V segments were called functional above 56.7% productive rearrangements and were called segregating when the between-donor standard deviation exceeded 5%. To diagnose cytomegalovirus status from the catalog of TCR beta chain sequences, a statistical classification framework was built. In a later analysis, V and J genes were assigned by comparing TCR nucleotide sequences against IMGT/GENE-DB human TR gene sequences. The TCRdist pipeline was used in a later analysis to assign CDR3 sequences and most-parsimonious VDJ recombination scenarios. In a later analysis, each TCR beta chain was defined by its CDR3 amino acid sequence together with its V-gene family, and reads without a unique V-gene family were excluded. In a later analysis, approximately 640 highly shared, low-generation-probability nucleotide sequences were removed to address suspected cross-contamination and a sequencing artifact. A later analysis calculated a clonal expansion index for each public chain from normalized within-repertoire ranks of inferred template counts. Generation probabilities in a later analysis came from a VDJ recombination model fitted to out-of-frame rearrangements, and those results were checked against IGoR. A later analysis scored TCR-TCR, TCR-HLA and TCR-CMV co-occurrence with hypergeometric tests, applying a repertoire-size bias correction to TCR pairs. A later analysis estimated false discovery rates by permuting HLA or CMV assignments 20 times. In a later analysis, co-occurring TCRs were grouped using DBSCAN, and TCRdist sequence similarity was added for clustering within HLA-allele-positive subsets. For co-occurrence clustering, repertoires with fewer than 30,000 or more than 120,000 public chains were excluded, along with about five repertoires with anomalous nucleotide sharing. Here the immuneACCESS table is served through TCRdb, limited to in-frame sequences with V and J called. Missing clones are a known gap in these copies; in checked studies unresolved V genes cover under half, and the rest lacks a known reason. V and J calls and clone size are those listed in that table; D and trimming were worked out from the DNA. This sample holds approximately 110,000 clones; about 76% were observed only once. Of the sample, more than 2% falls within the top ten clones.

The cysteine opens and the phenylalanine closes a CDR3 of 14 amino acids. Left in the record is the CDR3 DNA by itself, 42 bases read in frame from the first base. Sequences SEHNR (CDR1) and FQNEAQ (CDR2) are obtained from the germline V gene (reference sequence). Concerning this clone itself: The specificity of this receptor is unknown. One junction end does not reproduce the germline sequence, and a read error may be involved.

The cohort consisted of some 670 healthy bone marrow donors. At the time of sampling, all cohort members were nominally healthy, though unrecorded immune exposures were likely present. The donor tested CMV seronegative and was one of the 352 seronegative cohort members. Each donor provided a peripheral blood sample, and peripheral blood mononuclear cells were used for TCR beta sequencing. The Qiagen DNeasy Blood Extraction Kit was used to extract genomic DNA from the blood cell samples. The rearrangement joined TRBV7-9 to TRBJ2-7; 7 nucleotides in the junction match TRBD2. The sample consisted of PBMCs. The clonotype was recovered from a woman in her thirties in good health and CMV-seronegative. The sequenced DNA is TGTTCCAGCAGCCCAGGGTACTCGGGGGGCGAGCAGTACTTC. Its translation is CSSSPGYSGGEQYF.